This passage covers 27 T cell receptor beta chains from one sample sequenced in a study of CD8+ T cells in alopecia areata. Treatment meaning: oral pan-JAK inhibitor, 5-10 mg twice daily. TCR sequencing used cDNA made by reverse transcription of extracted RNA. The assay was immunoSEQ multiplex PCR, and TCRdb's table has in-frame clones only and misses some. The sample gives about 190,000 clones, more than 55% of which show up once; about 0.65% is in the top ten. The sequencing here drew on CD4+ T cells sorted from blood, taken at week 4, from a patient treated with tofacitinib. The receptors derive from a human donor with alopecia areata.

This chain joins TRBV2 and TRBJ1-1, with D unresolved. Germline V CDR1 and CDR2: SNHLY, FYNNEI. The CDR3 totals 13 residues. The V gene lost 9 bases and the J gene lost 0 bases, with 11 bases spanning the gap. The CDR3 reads CASVIFMNTEAFF. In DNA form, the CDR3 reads TGTGCCAGTGTCATATTCATGAACACTGAAGCTTTCTTT.

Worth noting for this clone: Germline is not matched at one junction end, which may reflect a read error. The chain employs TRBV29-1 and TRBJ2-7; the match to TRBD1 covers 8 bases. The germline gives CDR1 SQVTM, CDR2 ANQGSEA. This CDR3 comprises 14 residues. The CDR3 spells CSVEVTGQAYGQYF. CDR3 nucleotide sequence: TGCAGCGTTGAAGTCACGGGACAGGCCTACGGGCAGTACTTC.

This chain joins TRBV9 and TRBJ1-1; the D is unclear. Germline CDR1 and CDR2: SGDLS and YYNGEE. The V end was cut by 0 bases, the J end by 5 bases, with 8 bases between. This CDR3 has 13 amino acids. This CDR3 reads CASSVEARTEAFF. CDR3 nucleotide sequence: TGTGCCAGCAGCGTAGAGGCACGAACTGAAGCTTTCTTT. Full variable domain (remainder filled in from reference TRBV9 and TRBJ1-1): DSGVTQTPKHLITATGQRVTLRCSPRSGDLSVYWYQQSLDQGLQFLIQYYNGEERAKGNILERFSAQQFPDLHSELNLSSLELGDSALYFCASSVEARTEAFFGQGTRLTVV.

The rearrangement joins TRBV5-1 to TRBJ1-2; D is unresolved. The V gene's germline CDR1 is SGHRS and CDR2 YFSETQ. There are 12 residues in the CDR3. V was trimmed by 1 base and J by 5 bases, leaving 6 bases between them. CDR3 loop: CASSLSSYGYTF. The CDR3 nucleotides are TGCGCCAGCAGCTTGAGCAGTTATGGCTACACCTTC.

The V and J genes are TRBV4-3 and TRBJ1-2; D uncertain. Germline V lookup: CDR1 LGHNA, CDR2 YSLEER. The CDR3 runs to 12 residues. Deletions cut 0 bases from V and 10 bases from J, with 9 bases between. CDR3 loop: CASSQDRIHYTF. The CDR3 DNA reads TGCGCCAGCAGCCAAGATAGGATACACTACACCTTC.

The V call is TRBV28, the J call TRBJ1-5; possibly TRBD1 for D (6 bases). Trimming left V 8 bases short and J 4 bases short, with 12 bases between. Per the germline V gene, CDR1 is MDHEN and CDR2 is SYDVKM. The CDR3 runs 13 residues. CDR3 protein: CASCDRMNQPQHF. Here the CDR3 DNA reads TGTGCCAGCTGTGACAGGATGAATCAGCCCCAGCATTTT. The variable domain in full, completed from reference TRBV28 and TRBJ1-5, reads DVKVTQSSRYLVKRTGEKVFLECVQDMDHENMFWYRQDPGLGLRLIYFSYDVKMKEKGDIPEGYSVSREKKERFSLILESASTNQTSMYLCASCDRMNQPQHFGDGTRLSIL.

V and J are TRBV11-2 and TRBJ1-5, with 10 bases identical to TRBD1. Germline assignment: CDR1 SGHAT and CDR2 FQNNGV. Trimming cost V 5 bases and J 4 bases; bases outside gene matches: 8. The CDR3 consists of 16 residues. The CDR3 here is CASSLGDRGLNQPQHF. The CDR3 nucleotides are TGTGCCAGCAGCCTAGGGGACAGGGGATTGAATCAGCCCCAGCATTTT.

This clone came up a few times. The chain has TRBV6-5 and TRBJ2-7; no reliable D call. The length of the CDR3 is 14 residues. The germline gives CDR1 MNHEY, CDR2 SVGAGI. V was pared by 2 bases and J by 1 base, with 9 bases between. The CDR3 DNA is TGTGCCAGCAGTTACGTATTAGGGTCCTACGAGCAGTACTTC. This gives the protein CASSYVLGSYEQYF.

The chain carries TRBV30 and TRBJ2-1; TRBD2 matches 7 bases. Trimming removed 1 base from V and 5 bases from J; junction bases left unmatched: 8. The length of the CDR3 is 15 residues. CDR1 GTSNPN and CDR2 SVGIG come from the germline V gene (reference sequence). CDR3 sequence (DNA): TGTGCCTGGAGTGATGTGGGAGGGCACGACAATGAGCAGTTCTTC. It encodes CAWSDVGGHDNEQFF.

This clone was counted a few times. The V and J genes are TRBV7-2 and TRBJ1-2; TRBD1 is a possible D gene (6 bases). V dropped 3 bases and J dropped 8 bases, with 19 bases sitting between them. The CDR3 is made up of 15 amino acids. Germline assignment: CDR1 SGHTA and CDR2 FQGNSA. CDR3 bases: TGTGCCAGCAGCTTCAACAGGGACGCCGTCGGGGGCTACACCTTC. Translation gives CASSFNRDAVGGYTF.

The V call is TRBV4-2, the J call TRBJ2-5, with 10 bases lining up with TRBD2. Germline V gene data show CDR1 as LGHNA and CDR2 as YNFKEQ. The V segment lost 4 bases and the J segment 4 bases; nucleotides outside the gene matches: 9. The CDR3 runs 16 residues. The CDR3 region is CASSPTLAGELETQYF. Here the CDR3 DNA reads TGTGCCAGCAGCCCTACTCTAGCGGGAGAACTAGAGACCCAGTACTTC.

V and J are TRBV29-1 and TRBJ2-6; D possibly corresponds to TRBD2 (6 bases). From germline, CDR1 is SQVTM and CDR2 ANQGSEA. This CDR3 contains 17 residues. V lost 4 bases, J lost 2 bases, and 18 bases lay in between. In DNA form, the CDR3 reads TGCAGCGTTGTTCCGGCGAGGGGAGGTGCTGGGGCCAACGTCCTGACTTTC. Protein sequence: CSVVPARGGAGANVLTF.

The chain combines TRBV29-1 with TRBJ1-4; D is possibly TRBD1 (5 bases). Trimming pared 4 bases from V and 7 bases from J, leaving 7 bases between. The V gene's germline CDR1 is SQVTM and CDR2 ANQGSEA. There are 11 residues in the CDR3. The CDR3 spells CSVGRGEKLFF. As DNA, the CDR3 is TGCAGCGTTGGGAGGGGTGAAAAACTGTTTTTT.

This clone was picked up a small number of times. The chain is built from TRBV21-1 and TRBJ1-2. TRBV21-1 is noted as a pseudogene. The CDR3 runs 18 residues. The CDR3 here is CASSKQYPLQLCGYGYTF. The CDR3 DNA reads TGTGCCAGCAGCAAACAGTATCCTTTGCAGCTTTGTGGCTATGGCTACACCTTC.

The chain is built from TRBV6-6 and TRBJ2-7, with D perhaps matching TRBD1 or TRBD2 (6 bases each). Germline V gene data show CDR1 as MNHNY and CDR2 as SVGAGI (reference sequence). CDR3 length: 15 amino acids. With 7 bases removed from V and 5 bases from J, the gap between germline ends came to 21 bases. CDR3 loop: CASTLTGRMSHEQYF. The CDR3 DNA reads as TGTGCCAGCACTCTCACAGGGAGGATGTCTCACGAGCAGTACTTC.

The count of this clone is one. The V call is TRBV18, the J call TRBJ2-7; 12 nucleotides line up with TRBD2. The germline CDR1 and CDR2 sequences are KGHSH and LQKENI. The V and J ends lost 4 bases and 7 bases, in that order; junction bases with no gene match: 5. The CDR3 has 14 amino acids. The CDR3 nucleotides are TGTGCCAGCTCACTGCAGACTAGCGGGAGTGAGCAGTACTTC. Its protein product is CASSLQTSGSEQYF.

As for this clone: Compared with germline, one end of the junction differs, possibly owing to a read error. The DNA for the CDR3 is TGTGCCAGCAGTGCGACGGCGGGTTTC. It specifies CASSATAGF. The J gene is TRBJ2-7, the V gene TRBV2, with D maybe TRBD2 (5 bases). The CDR3 is 9 amino acids. Germline-derived CDR1 and CDR2 are SNHLY and FYNNEI.

CDR3 sequence: CASTTTDTQYF. CDR3 bases: TGTGCCAGCACCACGACAGATACGCAGTATTTT. This chain uses TRBV7-2 with TRBJ2-3; no clear D. Germline-derived CDR1 and CDR2 are SGHTA and FQGNSA. The CDR3 has 11 residues. The V end lost 7 bases, the J end lost 3 bases, and 5 bases lay between the germline ends.

CDR3 sequence: CASSQDRRLTDTQYF. The CDR3 nucleotides are TGTGCCAGCAGCCAAGATCGGCGGTTGACAGATACGCAGTATTTT. V is TRBV4-2 and J is TRBJ2-3; unclear D gene. The V end lost 0 bases, the J end lost 3 bases, and 10 bases lay between the germline ends. The CDR3 has 15 amino acids. Per germline, CDR1 LGHNA and CDR2 YNFKEQ.

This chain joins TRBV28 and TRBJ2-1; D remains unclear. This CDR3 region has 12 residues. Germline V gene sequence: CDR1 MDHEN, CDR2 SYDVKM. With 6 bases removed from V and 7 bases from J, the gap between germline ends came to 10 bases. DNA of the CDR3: TGTGCCAGCAGACGCCCCAAGAATGAGCAGTTCTTC. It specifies CASRRPKNEQFF.

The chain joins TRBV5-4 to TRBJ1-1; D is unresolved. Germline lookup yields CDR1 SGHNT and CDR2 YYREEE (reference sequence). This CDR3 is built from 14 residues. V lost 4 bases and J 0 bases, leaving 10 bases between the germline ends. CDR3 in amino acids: CASSKEPVNTEAFF. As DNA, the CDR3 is TGTGCCAGCAGCAAAGAGCCAGTGAACACTGAAGCTTTCTTT.

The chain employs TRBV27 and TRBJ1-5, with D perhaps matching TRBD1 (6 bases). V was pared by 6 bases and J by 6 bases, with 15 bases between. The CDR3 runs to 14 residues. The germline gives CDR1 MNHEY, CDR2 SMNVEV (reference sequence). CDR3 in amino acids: CASSPAGGRQPQHF. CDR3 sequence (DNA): TGTGCCAGCAGCCCAGCGGGGGGCCGTCAGCCCCAGCATTTT.

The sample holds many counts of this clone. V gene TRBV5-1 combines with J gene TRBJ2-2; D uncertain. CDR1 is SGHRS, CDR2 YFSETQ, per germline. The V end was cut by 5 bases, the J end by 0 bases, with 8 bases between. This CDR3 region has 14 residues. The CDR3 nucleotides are TGCGCCAGCAGAGGCGGAACGAACACCGGGGAGCTGTTTTTT. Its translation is CASRGGTNTGELFF.

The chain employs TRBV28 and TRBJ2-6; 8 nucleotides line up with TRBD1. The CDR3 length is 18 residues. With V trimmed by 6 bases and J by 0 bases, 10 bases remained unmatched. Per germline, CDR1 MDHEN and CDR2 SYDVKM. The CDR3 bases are TGTGCCAGCAGGCGGACAGGGATTTTCTTCTCTGGGGCCAACGTCCTGACTTTC. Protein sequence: CASRRTGIFFSGANVLTF.

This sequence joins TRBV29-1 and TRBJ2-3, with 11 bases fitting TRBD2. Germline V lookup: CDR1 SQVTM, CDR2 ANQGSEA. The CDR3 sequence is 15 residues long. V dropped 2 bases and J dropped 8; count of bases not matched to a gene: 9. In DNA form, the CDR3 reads TGCAGCGTTGAATTGTCTAGCGGGAGGAGGGGTACGCAGTATTTT. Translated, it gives CSVELSSGRRGTQYF.

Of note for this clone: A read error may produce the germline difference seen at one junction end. CDR3 in amino acids: CASSYSASRAPIF. Here the CDR3 DNA reads TGTGCCAGCAGTTACTCGGCTAGCAGAGCCCCTATCTTC. The chain has TRBV6-6 and TRBJ2-1, with D possibly being TRBD2 (5 bases). Looked up from germline, CDR1 is MNHNY and CDR2 is SVGAGI (reference sequence). The CDR3 consists of 13 residues.

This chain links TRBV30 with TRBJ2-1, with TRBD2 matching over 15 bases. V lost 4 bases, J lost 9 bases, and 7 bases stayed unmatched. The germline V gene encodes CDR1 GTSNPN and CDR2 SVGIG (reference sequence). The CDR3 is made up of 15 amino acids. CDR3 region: CAWTTWTSGRVEQFF. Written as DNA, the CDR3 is TGTGCCTGGACCACTTGGACTAGCGGGAGGGTTGAGCAGTTCTTC.